This is a list of T cell receptor beta chains from one sample in a study of beta chain features in type 1 diabetes. Some clones are missing from TCRdb's copy, which holds only in-frame ones; the method was immunoSEQ multiplex PCR. The sample includes about 130,000 clones, around a tenth of them seen just once. Sequenced: central memory CD4+ T cells from blood. These receptors all stem from a man aged 18 to 29 in good health. CDR3s leave out the opening cysteine and the closing phenylalanine or tryptophan. The order of the fields is J gene, V gene, CDR3 protein.

J gene: -
V gene: TRBV13
CDR3 protein: ASSPFRSGGLPRYEQY

J gene: TRBJ1-6
V gene: TRBV5-4
CDR3 protein: ASSLTAGNSPLH

J gene: TRBJ1-5
V gene: TRBV6-6
CDR3 protein: ASSYTSPGNQPQH

J gene: TRBJ2-1
V gene: TRBV14
CDR3 protein: ASSQGQGARNEQF

J gene: TRBJ2-5
V gene: TRBV7-3
CDR3 protein: ASSSLGAGNQETQY

J gene: TRBJ2-1
V gene: TRBV4-3
CDR3 protein: ASSKSGLAGYLNEQF

J gene: TRBJ2-7
V gene: TRBV9
CDR3 protein: ASSEGQGSFYEQY

J gene: TRBJ2-5
V gene: TRBV28
CDR3 protein: ANSYGETQY

J gene: TRBJ2-1
V gene: TRBV7-8
CDR3 protein: ASSLATRSGEQF

J gene: TRBJ2-2
V gene: TRBV7-2
CDR3 protein: ASSTRTSPWPGELF

J gene: TRBJ2-1
V gene: TRBV7-8
CDR3 protein: ASRAGGSYNEQF

J gene: TRBJ2-3
V gene: TRBV14
CDR3 protein: ASSQVAGSSTDTQY

J gene: TRBJ1-5
V gene: TRBV5-1
CDR3 protein: ASSSGTNNQPQH

J gene: TRBJ2-7
V gene: TRBV6-5
CDR3 protein: ASSYAGTAVYEQY

J gene: TRBJ2-2
V gene: TRBV30
CDR3 protein: AWRRGGTGELF

J gene: TRBJ1-5
V gene: TRBV30
CDR3 protein: AWSLRSNQPQH

J gene: TRBJ2-5
V gene: TRBV7-2
CDR3 protein: ASSLELAGGGGKTQY

J gene: TRBJ1-2
V gene: TRBV29-1
CDR3 protein: SVYRPAIGYT

J gene: TRBJ2-5
V gene: TRBV6-6
CDR3 protein: ASSAGQGQTGTQY

J gene: TRBJ1-2
V gene: TRBV5-1
CDR3 protein: ASSLRQGAYGYT

J gene: TRBJ1-2
V gene: TRBV1
CDR3 protein: TSSHVGPDYGYT

J gene: TRBJ2-1
V gene: TRBV4-1
CDR3 protein: ASSQERLPPL

J gene: TRBJ2-1
V gene: TRBV25-1
CDR3 protein: ASARGGGEQF

J gene: TRBJ1-3
V gene: TRBV30
CDR3 protein: AWTGDRDSGNTIY

J gene: TRBJ2-5
V gene: TRBV7-2
CDR3 protein: ASSLQGSETQY

J gene: TRBJ2-1
V gene: TRBV7-3
CDR3 protein: ASSSGTSGVYNEQF

J gene: TRBJ2-1
V gene: TRBV7-2
CDR3 protein: ASRPGGVPNNEQF

J gene: TRBJ2-1
V gene: TRBV9
CDR3 protein: ASSVAGGTSYNEQF

J gene: TRBJ2-1
V gene: TRBV25-1
CDR3 protein: ASSEGGQGHNEQF

J gene: TRBJ2-5
V gene: TRBV7-9
CDR3 protein: ASSLQREAKETQY

J gene: TRBJ1-2
V gene: TRBV5-1
CDR3 protein: ASSANAGMGYGYT

J gene: TRBJ2-1
V gene: TRBV7-9
CDR3 protein: ASSFVAGGRFNEQF

J gene: TRBJ1-4
V gene: TRBV7-2
CDR3 protein: ASSLVRATVNEKLF

J gene: TRBJ1-1
V gene: TRBV5-1
CDR3 protein: ASSTNTLGSSTEAF

J gene: TRBJ2-2
V gene: TRBV7-2
CDR3 protein: ASRSSGNTGELF

J gene: TRBJ2-7
V gene: TRBV5-4
CDR3 protein: ASSIDGISYEQY

J gene: TRBJ2-1
V gene: TRBV14
CDR3 protein: ASSQDLGTSGGLSYNEQF

J gene: TRBJ2-5
V gene: TRBV4-2
CDR3 protein: ASSGGQGAWETQY

J gene: TRBJ2-3
V gene: TRBV2
CDR3 protein: ASSDGQASTDTQY

J gene: TRBJ2-7
V gene: TRBV29-1
CDR3 protein: SYKARGRYEQY

J gene: TRBJ2-7
V gene: TRBV18
CDR3 protein: ASSPMYQVSSYEQY

J gene: TRBJ1-1
V gene: TRBV14
CDR3 protein: ASSPNRGTSEAF

J gene: TRBJ1-4
V gene: TRBV5-1
CDR3 protein: ASSPRTGNEKLF

J gene: TRBJ2-1
V gene: TRBV29-1
CDR3 protein: SVWAGGIGNEQF

J gene: TRBJ2-5
V gene: TRBV6-5
CDR3 protein: ASREPGGRETQY

J gene: TRBJ2-7
V gene: TRBV27
CDR3 protein: ASSLSAATGAGEQY

J gene: TRBJ2-5
V gene: TRBV29-1
CDR3 protein: SGRKGDGTGTQY

J gene: -
V gene: TRBV28
CDR3 protein: ASSNTGTAYEQY

J gene: TRBJ2-1
V gene: TRBV19
CDR3 protein: ASSIWPNEQF

J gene: TRBJ1-6
V gene: TRBV7-9
CDR3 protein: ASSLAGRLSSPLH

J gene: TRBJ2-7
V gene: TRBV7-2
CDR3 protein: ASSLGRGSYEQY

J gene: TRBJ1-2
V gene: TRBV4-3
CDR3 protein: ASSQGGTGPNYGYT

J gene: TRBJ2-7
V gene: TRBV7-9
CDR3 protein: ASSLGMGGTLTYEQY

J gene: TRBJ2-3
V gene: TRBV10-2
CDR3 protein: ASSDQAGGDTDTQY